This T cell receptor (beta chain) was identified in a study of blood T cell repertoires in COVID-19. Study in general: Acute and convalescent COVID-19 samples came from the United States, Italy and Spain. T cells, B-cell-depleted T cells, or PBMCs provided the cDNA or gDNA that served as material.

In the original processing: Estimated nucleated cell counts came from reference gene primer amplification. The table came from immunoSEQ multiplex PCR; TCRdb's copy has only in-frame clones and leaves some out. Clone size and V and J calls were adopted from that table, with D and trimming inferred from the DNA. Of 200,000 or so clones in the sample, 70% to 90% were seen once. Trimming stripped 2 bases from V and 6 bases from J, with 10 bases between. The CDR3 runs to 13 residues. The germline V gene has CDR1 MNHNS and CDR2 SASEGT. The sample taken for sequencing was peripheral blood. The V call is TRBV6-1, the J call TRBJ1-2, with D perhaps TRBD1 (5 bases). The sequence derives from a woman between 35 and 50 years old who had recovered from COVID-19. Written as DNA, the CDR3 is TGTGCCAGCAGTGAAAACGGGGGGGATGGCTACACCTTC. Its translation: CASSENGGDGYTF.